The rows below give T cell receptor beta chains drawn from one sample of a study of blood T cell repertoires in COVID-19. This table comes from immunoSEQ multiplex PCR, and its TCRdb copy is limited to in-frame clones, with some not included. The repertoire consists of 350,000 or so clones, with more than 75% occurring once and the leading ten covering over 0.8%. The source material was PBMCs or T cells enriched from blood (not recorded which). The receptors derive from a young woman who had recovered from COVID-19. The conserved cysteine and the conserved F or W are not part of the CDR3 here. The order of the fields is J gene, D gene, V gene, CDR3 protein. A D gene is named only where the DNA matches it firmly.

TRBJ1-3 NA TRBV6-2/TRBV6-3 ASSYSSGDTGNTIY
TRBJ1-1 NA TRBV14 ASSLLLNTEAF
TRBJ2-7 NA TRBV2 ASSRDTDSYEQY
TRBJ1-3 TRBD1 TRBV19 ASRTGGGGNTIY
TRBJ2-5 TRBD2 TRBV6-5 ASSYTSGGAETQY
TRBJ2-7 TRBD1 TRBV6-5 ASSFSGTGVYYEQY
TRBJ2-3 TRBD2 TRBV27 ASSHLGSGGAGDTQY
TRBJ1-3 NA TRBV7-2 ASSLIQGFLSGNTIY
TRBJ1-1 NA TRBV2 ASNRRNTEAF
TRBJ2-6 TRBD2 TRBV24-1 ATSDSRGGTGANVLT